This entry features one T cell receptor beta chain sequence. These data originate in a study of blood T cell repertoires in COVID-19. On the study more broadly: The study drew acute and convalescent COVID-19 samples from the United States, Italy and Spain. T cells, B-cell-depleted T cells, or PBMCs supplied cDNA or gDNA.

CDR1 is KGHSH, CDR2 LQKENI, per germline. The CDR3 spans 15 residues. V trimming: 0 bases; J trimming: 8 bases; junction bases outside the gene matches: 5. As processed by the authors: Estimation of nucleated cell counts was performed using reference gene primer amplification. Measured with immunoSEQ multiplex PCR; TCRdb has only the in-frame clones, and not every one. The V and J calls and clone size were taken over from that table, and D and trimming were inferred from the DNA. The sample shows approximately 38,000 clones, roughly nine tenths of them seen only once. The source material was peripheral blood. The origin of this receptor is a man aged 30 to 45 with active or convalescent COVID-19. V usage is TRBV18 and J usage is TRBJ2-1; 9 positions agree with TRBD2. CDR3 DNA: TGTGCCAGCTCACCACCTGCGGGGGGGCGGTATGAGCAGTTCTTC. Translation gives CASSPPAGGRYEQFF.